The next 20 T cell receptor beta chains were all read from a single sample in a study of blood T cells in healthy people across ages. The use of a sample-barcoded 5' primer and a J-beta primer mix characterized a second PCR of about 6 to 11 cycles. Each CDR3 protein gets one entry after TCRdb re-called the 5' RACE reads with MiXCR. The sample consists of 850,000 or so distinct CDR3 sequences, around 28% of them appearing once. Source material: blood. The receptors come from a woman at least 80 years old in good health.

The chain couples TRBV7-2 to TRBJ1-1, with D tentatively TRBD1 (6 bases). The V and J ends lost 6 bases and 1 base respectively, with 9 bases between them. The germline CDR1 and CDR2 sequences are SGHTA and FQGNSA. The CDR3 runs 13 residues. Written as DNA, the CDR3 is TGTGCCAGCAGACCACAGGGGAACACTGAAGCTTTCTTT. Translated: CASRPQGNTEAFF.

There are a few counts of this clonotype. V and J are TRBV30 and TRBJ2-5; a weak D match, TRBD1 (7 bases). The CDR3 consists of 15 residues. The germline gives CDR1 GTSNPN, CDR2 SVGIG (reference sequence). The V end was cut by 4 bases, the J end by 2 bases, with 17 bases between. The CDR3, as DNA: TGTGCCTGGACTTCAGGGGGTAGCGGACAAGAGACCCAGTACTTC. It specifies CAWTSGGSGQETQYF.

This clonotype was seen a handful of times. CDR3 DNA: TGCAGTGCTGCCGGACAGGGGATTCAGTTCAACTATGGCTACACCTTC. It translates to CSAAGQGIQFNYGYTF. The chain combines TRBV20-1 with TRBJ1-2; TRBD1 matches at 9 bases. The CDR3 is made up of 16 amino acids. J was trimmed by 2 bases and V by 5 bases; bases with no gene match: 12. The germline V gene has CDR1 DFQATT and CDR2 SNEGSKA (reference sequence).

Turning to this clonotype: This may arise from a read error, as a much more abundant clone is one base away. The chain has TRBV7-2 and TRBJ2-7, with 8 positions matching TRBD2. With V trimmed by 11 bases and J by 10 bases, 10 bases remained unmatched. CDR1 SGHTA and CDR2 FQGNSA come from the germline V gene. The CDR3 extends over 11 amino acids. CDR3 nucleotides: TGTGCCCCACGGGAGGCGGGGGGCCAGTACTTC. Protein sequence: CAPREAGGQYF.

This clonotype was counted at least ten times. The V call is TRBV5-6, the J call TRBJ2-5, with D hard to call. Trimming stripped 4 bases from V and 2 bases from J, with 15 bases between. This CDR3 region has 15 residues. CDR1 SGHDT and CDR2 YYEEEE come from the germline V gene. The DNA for the CDR3 is TGTGCCAGCAGCCGATTATCGGCAGGACAAGAGACCCAGTACTTC. This gives the protein CASSRLSAGQETQYF.

This clonotype showed up just a few times. A much larger clone lies one base from this, so it may be a read error. The rearrangement links TRBV7-6 to TRBJ2-1, with a tentative D call TRBD1 (6 bases). Germline CDR1 and CDR2: SGHVS and FNYEAQ. The CDR3 sequence is 15 residues long. CDR3 coding DNA: TGTGCCAGCAGCACCGGGACAACGGGGTACAATGAGCGGTTCTTC. Translated, it gives CASSTGTTGYNERFF.

This clonotype was seen ten or more times. The chain couples TRBV5-4 to TRBJ2-5; 9 nucleotides match TRBD2. V gave up 0 bases and J gave up 5 bases; unmatched junction bases: 8. The germline V gene encodes CDR1 SGHNT and CDR2 YYREEE (reference sequence). The CDR3 is made up of 16 amino acids. The CDR3 is CASSLAASGVGETQYF. The CDR3 nucleotides read TGTGCCAGCAGCTTGGCGGCTAGCGGGGTGGGTGAGACCCAGTACTTC.

This clonotype is a singleton in its sample. This chain links TRBV2 with TRBJ2-2; D might be TRBD2 (5 bases). Trimming cost V 6 bases and J 5 bases, with 10 bases left between them. This CDR3 is built from 13 residues. Germline V lookup: CDR1 SNHLY, CDR2 FYNNEI. In DNA, the CDR3 is TGTGCCAGCAGACGGGAAACGACCGGGGAGCTGTTTTTT. Amino acid sequence: CASRRETTGELFF. The full variable domain, rest sourced from reference TRBV2 and TRBJ2-2, is EPEVTQTPSHQVTQMGQEVILRCVPISNHLYFYWYRQILGQKVEFLVSFYNNEISEKSEIFDDQFSVERPDGSNFTLKIRSTKLEDSAMYFCASRRETTGELFFGEGSRLTVL.

This clonotype occurred many times. The chain couples TRBV6-2 or TRBV6-3 to TRBJ2-3; D uncertain. V was trimmed by 6 bases and J by 12 bases, leaving 13 bases between them. Germline values: CDR1 MNHEY, CDR2 SVGEGT. CDR3 length equals 11 residues. The CDR3 DNA sequence: TGTGCCAGCAGCTCAGACCTCCGCCAGTATTTT. It encodes CASSSDLRQYF.

The sample holds a few counts of this clonotype. This chain joins TRBV3-1 and TRBJ2-1; 9 positions match TRBD2. CDR1 is LGHDT and CDR2 is YNNKEL in the germline V gene (reference sequence). The CDR3 consists of 16 residues. V lost 4 bases to trimming and J lost 4 bases; unmatched junction nucleotides: 8. The CDR3 loop reads CASSLKGLAGYNEQFF. CDR3 nucleotides: TGTGCCAGCAGCCTTAAGGGGCTAGCGGGGTACAATGAGCAGTTCTTC.

This clonotype was detected ten times or more. The chain is built from TRBV11-3 and TRBJ2-1; the D call may be TRBD1 or TRBD2 (5 bases each). Germline CDR1 reads SGHNT; CDR2 reads YENEEA. The ends were cut back, 0 bases at V and 8 bases at J, with 14 bases in the middle. CDR3 length: 15 residues. The chain's CDR3 is CASSLEGTSIDEQFF. In nucleotides, the CDR3 is TGTGCCAGCAGCTTAGAAGGGACGTCAATTGATGAGCAGTTCTTC.

This clonotype came up many times. This chain joins TRBV20-1 and TRBJ1-4; maybe TRBD1 (5 bases). Trimming left V 2 bases short and J 4 bases short, with 14 bases between. The germline gives CDR1 DFQATT, CDR2 SNEGSKA (reference sequence). This CDR3 is built from 15 residues. The CDR3 DNA reads TGCAGTGCTAGACGGGACGCCTCGTTTAATGAAAAACTGTTTTTT. Translating gives CSARRDASFNEKLFF.

V and J are TRBV20-1 and TRBJ2-7; weak D call: TRBD2 (5 bases). V lost 7 bases and J lost 0, with 16 bases in between. Per germline, CDR1 DFQATT and CDR2 SNEGSKA (reference sequence). The CDR3 is made up of 14 amino acids. The CDR3 reads CSVYTSYSSYEQYF. The DNA of the CDR3 is TGCAGTGTTTACACTAGTTATAGCTCCTACGAGCAGTACTTC.

This clonotype occurred a few times. The chain links TRBV6-2 or TRBV6-3 to TRBJ2-2; D not certain. Germline assignment: CDR1 MNHEY and CDR2 SVGEGT. The CDR3 sequence is 12 residues long. Trimming cost V 5 bases and J 5 bases, with 6 bases left between them. In DNA form, the CDR3 reads TGTGCCAGCAGTGAAAGGACCGGGGAGCTGTTTTTT. It specifies CASSERTGELFF.

The V call is TRBV18, the J call TRBJ2-3, with 8 positions matching TRBD2. V lost 1 base, J lost 3 bases, and 6 bases stayed unmatched. The CDR3 sequence is 16 residues long. Germline CDR1 reads KGHSH; CDR2 reads LQKENI. In DNA, the CDR3 is TGTGCCAGCTCACCACGTGCCGGGAGGGCGACAGATACGCAGTATTTT. Protein sequence: CASSPRAGRATDTQYF.

J is TRBJ2-7 and V is TRBV7-9; 10 bases map to TRBD1. CDR3 size: 15 residues. Germline V gene sequence: CDR1 SEHNR, CDR2 FQNEAQ (reference sequence). Trimming at V came to 0 bases and at J to 6 bases, leaving 5 bases not matched to a gene. This CDR3 is CASSLAGTGAREQYF. In nucleotides, the CDR3 is TGTGCCAGCAGCTTAGCCGGGACAGGGGCCCGCGAGCAGTACTTC.

This clonotype was observed many times. CDR3 DNA: TGTGCCAGCAGCTTAGGGGACGGTTACACAGATACGCAGTATTTT. Its translation: CASSLGDGYTDTQYF. This rearrangement joins TRBV7-2 to TRBJ2-3, with D tentatively TRBD1 or TRBD2 (5 bases each). The V gene's germline CDR1 is SGHTA and CDR2 FQGNSA. V was cut by 1 base and J by 2 bases, with 10 bases left in between. This CDR3 contains 15 residues.

Only a few counts were recorded for this clonotype. The CDR3 protein is CASSLAVGAGNEKLFF. The CDR3 nucleotides read TGTGCCAGCAGCTTAGCGGTTGGGGCGGGTAATGAAAAACTGTTTTTT. The rearrangement links TRBV7-2 to TRBJ1-4; D may be TRBD1 (5 bases). V was shortened by 0 bases and J by 4 bases, with 12 bases between the two germline ends. The CDR3 has 16 amino acids. Per the germline V gene, CDR1 is SGHTA and CDR2 is FQGNSA.

This chain links TRBV27 with TRBJ1-4; D is ambiguous. Germline CDR1 reads MNHEY; CDR2 reads SMNVEV (reference sequence). The CDR3 has 12 residues. V lost 7 bases, J lost 7 bases, and 10 bases lay in between. CDR3 DNA: TGTGCCAGCATCGTGGCAGCTGAAAAACTGTTTTTT. This codes for CASIVAAEKLFF.

Note on this clonotype: Being one base from a much bigger clone, this may be a read error. The chain is built from TRBV5-6 and TRBJ2-7, with a tentative D call TRBD2 (5 bases). V was trimmed by 4 bases and J by 3 bases, leaving 14 bases between them. This CDR3 has 14 amino acids. From germline, CDR1 is SGHDT and CDR2 YYEEEE. In nucleotides, the CDR3 is TGTGCCAGCAGCGCGGGCCGGAGTAGCTACGAGCAGTACTTC. This codes for CASSAGRSSYEQYF.